This T cell receptor (beta chain) appears in the sequencing data of a study of T-cell reconstitution after alpha-beta-depleted transplantation in children. Study observations and caveats: Several patients had high TCRbeta diversity at day 60; it came from surviving recipient T cells and thymic progenitors. Newly produced T cells mostly provided counts and TCRbeta diversity after one year, as hyperexpanded clones declined. Roughly two months post-transplant, alpha-beta T cells reportedly originated from several hundred graft clones that had expanded.

This CDR3 has 14 amino acids. V shed 7 bases and J 6 bases; nucleotides not matched to a gene: 11. This clonotype was observed a few times. Its specificity is not known. TCRbeta library construction was performed incorporating unique molecular identifiers. MiXCR, applied by TCRdb to the PCR reads, yields one record per CDR3 protein. The table records 350,000 to 500,000 distinct CDR3 sequences, 43% of them present only once. The input for sequencing was PBMCs, taken before TCRalphabeta/CD19-depleted stem cell transplant. The TCR was taken from a girl aged 2-10 years with aplastic anemia, due to receive a stem cell transplant. The genes are TRBV12-3 or TRBV12-4 and TRBJ2-7; 8 bases are a match to TRBD1. The CDR3: CASTTGTGKGEQYF. The CDR3 region has the DNA TGTGCCAGCACCACCGGGACAGGTAAAGGCGAGCAGTACTTC.